One TCR beta chain is described in this entry. No antigen is known for it. These data come from a study of blood T cells in healthy people across ages. Study-level findings and limits: The long-lived group displayed more naive CD4+ cells, plus higher diversity, than the aged donors did.

Sample-barcoded 5' priming and a J-beta primer mix drove a second PCR of roughly 7 to 11 cycles. Unique molecular identifiers of 12 random nucleotides labeled each cDNA. Every sample gave at least 2.5 million paired-end reads containing CDR3. From the 5' RACE reads, TCRdb called clonotypes with MiXCR, one entry per CDR3 protein. The repertoire holds fewer than 950,000 distinct CDR3 sequences, around 34% seen once, with under 15% in the top ten. At least 5 micrograms of total RNA were extracted per sample. The material sequenced was blood. The origin of this receptor is a man aged 18-30 years in good health.

The CDR3 DNA sequence: TGCGCCAGCAGCCGTGGACAGGGCGTAGAGGGCTACACCTTC. Translation: CASSRGQGVEGYTF. The V and J genes are TRBV4-3 and TRBJ1-2; 8 bases agree with TRBD1. The V gene's germline CDR1 is LGHNA and CDR2 YSLEER. Trimming removed 4 bases from V and 8 bases from J; junction bases left unmatched: 9. The CDR3 spans 14 residues.